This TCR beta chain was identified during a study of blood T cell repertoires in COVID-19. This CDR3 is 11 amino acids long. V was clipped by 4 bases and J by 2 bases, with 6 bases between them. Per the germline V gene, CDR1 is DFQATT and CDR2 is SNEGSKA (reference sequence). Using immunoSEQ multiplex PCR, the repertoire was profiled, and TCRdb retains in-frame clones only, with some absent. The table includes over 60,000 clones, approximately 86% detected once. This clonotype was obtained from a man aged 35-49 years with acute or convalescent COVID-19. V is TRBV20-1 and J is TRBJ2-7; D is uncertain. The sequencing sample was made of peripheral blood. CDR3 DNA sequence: TGCAGTGCTACGGGTGCCTACGAGCAGTACTTC. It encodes CSATGAYEQYF.